The clone carrying this T cell receptor (beta chain) was observed many times. The antigen remains unidentified. A much larger clone differs by one base, so this may be a read error. The data were taken from a study of breast tumors, draining lymph nodes, adjacent tissues. Whole-study findings and limits: Tumors had less TCR diversity than lymph nodes, more than nontumor tissue.

TCRdb redid the calling of the multiplex PCR reads with MiXCR, one entry per CDR3 protein. The sample contains over 200,000 distinct CDR3 sequences, approximately 30% of which appear only once. Axillary draining lymph nodes of breast cancer patients supplied the node samples. Sequenced sample: axillary lymph node tissue. This TCR was sampled from a female donor with breast cancer. Some clones in this sample may be carry-over from other donors' samples.

The CDR3 region has the DNA TGTGCCAGCAGCTTAGGGGGGCTGGGGGCCAACGTCCTGCCTTTC. Amino acids: CASSLGGLGANVLPF. J is TRBJ2-6 and V is TRBV7-9, with D maybe TRBD1 (6 bases). The V gene's germline CDR1 is SEHNR and CDR2 FQNEAQ (reference sequence). The CDR3 consists of 15 residues.